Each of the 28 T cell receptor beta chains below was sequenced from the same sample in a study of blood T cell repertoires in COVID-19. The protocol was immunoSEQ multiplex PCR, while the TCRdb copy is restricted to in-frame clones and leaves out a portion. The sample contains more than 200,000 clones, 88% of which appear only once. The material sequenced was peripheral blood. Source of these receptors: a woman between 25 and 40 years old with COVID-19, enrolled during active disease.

DNA of the CDR3: TGCGCCAGCAGCGCCGGGACAGGGTACACCATCGGAATGAACACTGAAGCTTTCTTT. Residues: CASSAGTGYTIGMNTEAFF. The gene calls are TRBV5-1 and TRBJ1-1, with 9 bases identical to TRBD1. CDR1 and CDR2 (germline): SGHRS, YFSETQ. V lost 4 bases, J lost 0 bases, and 16 bases stayed unmatched. The CDR3 has 19 residues.

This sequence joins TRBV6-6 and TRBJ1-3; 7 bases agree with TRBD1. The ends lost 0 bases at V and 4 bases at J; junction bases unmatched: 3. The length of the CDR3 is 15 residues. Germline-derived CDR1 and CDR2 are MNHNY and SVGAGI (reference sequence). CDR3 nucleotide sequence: TGTGCCAGCAGTTACTCGACGGACAGGGGAAACACCATATATTTT. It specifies CASSYSTDRGNTIYF.

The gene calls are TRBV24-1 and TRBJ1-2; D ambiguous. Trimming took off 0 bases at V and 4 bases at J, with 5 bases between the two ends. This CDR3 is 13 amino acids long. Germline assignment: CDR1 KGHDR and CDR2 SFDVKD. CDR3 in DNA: TGTGCCACCAGTGATTTGTACGGCTATGGCTACACCTTC. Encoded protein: CATSDLYGYGYTF.

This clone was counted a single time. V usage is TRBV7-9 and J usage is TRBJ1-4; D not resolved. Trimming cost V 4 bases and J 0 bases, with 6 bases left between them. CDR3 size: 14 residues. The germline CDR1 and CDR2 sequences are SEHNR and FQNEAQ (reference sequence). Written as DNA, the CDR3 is TGTGCCAGCAGCTCGGGGTCAACTAATGAAAAACTGTTTTTT. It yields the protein CASSSGSTNEKLFF. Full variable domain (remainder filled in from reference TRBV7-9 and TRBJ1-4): DTGVSQNPRHKITKRGQNVTFRCDPISEHNRLYWYRQTLGQGPEFLTYFQNEAQLEKSRLLSDRFSAERPKGSFSTLEIQRTEQGDSAMYLCASSSGSTNEKLFFGSGTQLSVL.

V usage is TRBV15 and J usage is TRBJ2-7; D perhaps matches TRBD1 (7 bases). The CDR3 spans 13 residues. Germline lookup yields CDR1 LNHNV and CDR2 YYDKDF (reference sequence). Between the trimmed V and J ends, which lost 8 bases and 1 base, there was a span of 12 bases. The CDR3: CATAGQPSYEQYF. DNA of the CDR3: TGTGCCACCGCGGGACAGCCTTCCTACGAGCAGTACTTC.

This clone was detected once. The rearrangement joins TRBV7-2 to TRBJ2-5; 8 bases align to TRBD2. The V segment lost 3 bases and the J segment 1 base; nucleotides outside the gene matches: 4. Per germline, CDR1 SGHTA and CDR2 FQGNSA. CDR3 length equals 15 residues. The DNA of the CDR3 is TGTGCCAGCAGCTTTCAAGCGGGGGCCCAAGAGACCCAGTACTTC. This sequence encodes CASSFQAGAQETQYF.

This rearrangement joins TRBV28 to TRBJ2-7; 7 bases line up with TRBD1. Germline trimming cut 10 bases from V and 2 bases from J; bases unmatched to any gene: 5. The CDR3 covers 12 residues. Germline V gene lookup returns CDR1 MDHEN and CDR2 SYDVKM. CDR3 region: CATTGQPYEQYF. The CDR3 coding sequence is TGTGCCACCACGGGACAGCCCTACGAGCAGTACTTC.

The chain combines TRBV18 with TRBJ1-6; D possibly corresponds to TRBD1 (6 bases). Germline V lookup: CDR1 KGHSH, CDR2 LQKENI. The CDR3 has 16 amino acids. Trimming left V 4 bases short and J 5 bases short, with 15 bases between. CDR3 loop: CASSRQGPGDNSPLHF. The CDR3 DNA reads TGTGCCAGCTCACGTCAGGGGCCCGGGGATAATTCACCCCTCCACTTT.

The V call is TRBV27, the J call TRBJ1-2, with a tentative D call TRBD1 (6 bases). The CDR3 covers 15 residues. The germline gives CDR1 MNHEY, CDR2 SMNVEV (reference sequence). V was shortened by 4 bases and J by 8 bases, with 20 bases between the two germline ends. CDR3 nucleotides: TGTGCCAGCAGTTCCGTACAGGGCGTGGGGGTGGGCTACACCTTC. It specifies CASSSVQGVGVGYTF.

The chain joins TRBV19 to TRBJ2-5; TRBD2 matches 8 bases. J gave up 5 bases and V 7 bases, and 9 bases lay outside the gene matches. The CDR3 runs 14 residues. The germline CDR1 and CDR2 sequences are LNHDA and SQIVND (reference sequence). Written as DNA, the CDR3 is TGTGCCAGTACACGTTCCCCGGGAGGGGAGACCCAGTACTTC. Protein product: CASTRSPGGETQYF.

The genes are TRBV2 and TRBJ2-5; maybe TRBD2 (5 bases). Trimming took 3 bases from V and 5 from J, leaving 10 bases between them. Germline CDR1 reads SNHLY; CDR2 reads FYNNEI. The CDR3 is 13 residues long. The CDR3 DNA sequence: TGTGCCAGCAGTGAGAATAGAGGGGAGACCCAGTACTTC. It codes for CASSENRGETQYF.

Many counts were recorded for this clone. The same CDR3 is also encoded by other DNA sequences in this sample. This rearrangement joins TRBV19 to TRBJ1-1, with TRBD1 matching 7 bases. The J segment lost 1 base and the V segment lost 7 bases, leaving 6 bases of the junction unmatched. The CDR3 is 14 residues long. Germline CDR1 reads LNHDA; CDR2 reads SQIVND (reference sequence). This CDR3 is CASNLQGGNTEAFF. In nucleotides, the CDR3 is TGTGCCAGTAACCTTCAGGGGGGGAACACTGAAGCTTTCTTT.

The CDR3 DNA is TGTGCCAGCAGTTACCTCCCGGGTCCCGGAGGCTCCTACGAGCAGTACGTC. Translation gives CASSYLPGPGGSYEQYV. V usage is TRBV6-2 or TRBV6-3 and J usage is TRBJ2-7, with TRBD2 as a possible D gene (5 bases). The CDR3 runs 17 residues. Germline V gene sequence: CDR1 MNHEY, CDR2 SVGEGT. Between the trimmed V and J ends, which lost 2 bases and 0 bases, there was a span of 17 bases.

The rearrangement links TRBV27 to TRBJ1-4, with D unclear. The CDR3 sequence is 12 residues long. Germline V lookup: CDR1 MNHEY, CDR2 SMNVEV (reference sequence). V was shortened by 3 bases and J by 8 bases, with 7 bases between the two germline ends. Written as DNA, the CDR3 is TGTGCCAGCAGTTTGGGAGGGGAAAAACTGTTTTTT. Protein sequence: CASSLGGEKLFF. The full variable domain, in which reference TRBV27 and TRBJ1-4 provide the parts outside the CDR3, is EAQVTQNPRYLITVTGKKLTVTCSQNMNHEYMSWYRQDPGLGLRQIYYSMNVEVTDKGDVPEGYKVSRKEKRNFPLILESPSPNQTSLYFCASSLGGEKLFFGSGTQLSVL.

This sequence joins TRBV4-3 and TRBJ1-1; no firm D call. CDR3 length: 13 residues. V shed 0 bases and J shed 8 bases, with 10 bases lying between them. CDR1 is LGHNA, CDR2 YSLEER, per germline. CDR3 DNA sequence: TGCGCCAGCAGCCAAGAATGGGCCTCAGAAGCTTTCTTT. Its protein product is CASSQEWASEAFF.

The CDR3, as DNA: TGTGCCAGTCAAGCAGTACAGAACACAGATACGCAGTATTTT. It encodes CASQAVQNTDTQYF. The chain recombines TRBV6-5 with TRBJ2-3; D not resolved. The CDR3 consists of 14 residues. V was trimmed by 9 bases and J by 2 bases, leaving 15 bases between them. Germline V gene data show CDR1 as MNHEY and CDR2 as SVGAGI.

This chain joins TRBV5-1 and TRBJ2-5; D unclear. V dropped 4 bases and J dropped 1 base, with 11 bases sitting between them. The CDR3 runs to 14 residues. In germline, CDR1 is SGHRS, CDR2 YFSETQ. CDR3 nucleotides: TGCGCCAGCAGCCTGAGGCTGGGCCAAGAGACCCAGTACTTC. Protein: CASSLRLGQETQYF.

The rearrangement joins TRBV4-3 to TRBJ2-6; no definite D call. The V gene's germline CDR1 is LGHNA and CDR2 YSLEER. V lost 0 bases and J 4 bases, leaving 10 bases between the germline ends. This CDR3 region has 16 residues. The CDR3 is CASSQDRNWGANVLTF. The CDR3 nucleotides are TGCGCCAGCAGCCAAGATCGAAACTGGGGGGCCAACGTCCTGACTTTC.

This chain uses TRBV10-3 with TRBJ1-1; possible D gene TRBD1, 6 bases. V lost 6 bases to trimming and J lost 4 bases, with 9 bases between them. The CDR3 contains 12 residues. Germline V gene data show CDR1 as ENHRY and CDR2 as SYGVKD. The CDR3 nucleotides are TGTGCCATCAGCCGGGACATCACTGAAGCTTTCTTT. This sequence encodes CAISRDITEAFF.

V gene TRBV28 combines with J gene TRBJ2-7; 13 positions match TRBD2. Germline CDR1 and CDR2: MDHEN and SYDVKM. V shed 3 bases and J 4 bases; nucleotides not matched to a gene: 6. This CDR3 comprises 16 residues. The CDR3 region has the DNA TGTGCCAGCAGTTTTGTCCCGGGACTAGCGGGGTACGAGCAGTACTTC. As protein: CASSFVPGLAGYEQYF.

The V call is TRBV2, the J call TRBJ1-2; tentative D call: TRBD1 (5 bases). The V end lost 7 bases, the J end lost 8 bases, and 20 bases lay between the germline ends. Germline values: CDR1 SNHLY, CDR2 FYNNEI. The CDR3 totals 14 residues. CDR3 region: CASIHGGATGGYTF. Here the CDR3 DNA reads TGTGCCAGCATACATGGCGGGGCTACGGGGGGCTACACCTTC.

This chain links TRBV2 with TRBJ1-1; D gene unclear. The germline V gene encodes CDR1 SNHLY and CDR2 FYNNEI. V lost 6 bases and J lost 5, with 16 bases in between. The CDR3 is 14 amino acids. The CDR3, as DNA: TGTGCCAGCAGGGGATTTTCCAGAGGGACTGAAGCTTTCTTT. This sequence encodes CASRGFSRGTEAFF.

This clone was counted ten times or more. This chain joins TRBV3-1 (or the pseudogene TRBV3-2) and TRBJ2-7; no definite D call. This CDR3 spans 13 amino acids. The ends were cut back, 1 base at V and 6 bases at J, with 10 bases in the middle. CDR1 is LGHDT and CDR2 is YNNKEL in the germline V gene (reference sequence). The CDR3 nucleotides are TGTGCCAGCAGCCAAGGAAGACTGTTCGAGCAGTACTTC. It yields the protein CASSQGRLFEQYF.

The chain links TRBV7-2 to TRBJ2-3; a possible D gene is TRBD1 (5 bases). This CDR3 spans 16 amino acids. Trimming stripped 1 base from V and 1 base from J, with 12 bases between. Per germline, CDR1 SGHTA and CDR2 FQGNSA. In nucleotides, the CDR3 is TGTGCCAGCAGCTTAGTTAGGGGCCTGCGCACAGATACGCAGTATTTT. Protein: CASSLVRGLRTDTQYF. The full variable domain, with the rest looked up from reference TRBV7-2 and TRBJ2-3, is GAGVSQSPSNKVTEKGKDVELRCDPISGHTALYWYRQSLGQGLEFLIYFQGNSAPDKSGLPSDRFSAERTGGSVSTLTIQRTQQEDSAVYLCASSLVRGLRTDTQYFGPGTRLTVL.

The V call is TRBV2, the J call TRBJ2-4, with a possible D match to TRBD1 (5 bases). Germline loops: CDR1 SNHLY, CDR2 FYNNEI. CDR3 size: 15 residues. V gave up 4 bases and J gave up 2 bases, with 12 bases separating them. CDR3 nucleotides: TGTGCCAGCAGTGGACAGTACGAAACCAAAAACATTCAGTACTTC. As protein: CASSGQYETKNIQYF.

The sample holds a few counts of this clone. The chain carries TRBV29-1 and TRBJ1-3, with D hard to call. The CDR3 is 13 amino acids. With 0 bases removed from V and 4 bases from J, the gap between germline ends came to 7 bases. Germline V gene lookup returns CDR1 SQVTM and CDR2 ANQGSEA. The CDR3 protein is CSVEEAQGNTIYF. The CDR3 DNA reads TGCAGCGTTGAAGAGGCCCAGGGAAACACCATATATTTT.

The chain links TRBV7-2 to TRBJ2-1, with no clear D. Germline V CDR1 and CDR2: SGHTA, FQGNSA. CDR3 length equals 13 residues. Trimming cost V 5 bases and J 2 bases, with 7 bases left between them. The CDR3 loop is CASSPEAYNEQFF. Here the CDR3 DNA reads TGTGCCAGCAGCCCCGAGGCCTACAATGAGCAGTTCTTC.

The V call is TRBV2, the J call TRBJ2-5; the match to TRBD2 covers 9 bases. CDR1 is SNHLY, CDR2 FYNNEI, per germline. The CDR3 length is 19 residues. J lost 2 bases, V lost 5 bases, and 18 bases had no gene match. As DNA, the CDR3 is TGTGCCAGCAGTAGCCCTAGTTATTTTAGCGGGGGCCTTCAAGAGACCCAGTACTTC. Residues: CASSSPSYFSGGLQETQYF.